These 9 T cell receptor beta chains share one sample of origin, sequenced in a study of T cells in Graves' hyperthyroidism and ophthalmopathy. The CDR3 regions of TCR beta were amplified from RNA transcripts. With the HTBI primer set, the TCR CDR3 went through a first round of RT-PCR. TCRdb fed the multiplex PCR reads into MiXCR, producing one record per CDR3 protein. The sample contains about 700,000 distinct CDR3 sequences, around 15% of which appear only once. Sequencing used blood. The origin of the receptors is a woman younger than 30 with Graves' hyperthyroidism.

This chain connects TRBV12-3 or TRBV12-4 to TRBJ2-1; 10 positions match TRBD2. CDR3 length: 16 residues. V shed 6 bases and J 5 bases; nucleotides not matched to a gene: 10. The DNA of the CDR3 is TGTGCCAGCAGGCCACGAGCGGGAGGGGTTCACAATGAGCAGTTCTTC. It translates to CASRPRAGGVHNEQFF.

The rearrangement links TRBV4-3 to TRBJ2-2; D gene uncertain. This CDR3 contains 16 residues. Germline loops: CDR1 LGHNA, CDR2 YSLEER. V was pared by 4 bases and J by 1 base, with 13 bases between. CDR3 nucleotides: TGCGCCAGCAGCCCAGCGCCGGCTCTGAACACCGGGGAGCTGTTTTTT. As protein: CASSPAPALNTGELFF.

This clonotype has at least ten counts. The chain carries TRBV28 and TRBJ2-3, with D unresolved. V lost 2 bases and J 5 bases, leaving 8 bases between the germline ends. Germline CDR1 and CDR2: MDHEN and SYDVKM. CDR3 length equals 13 residues. The CDR3 reads CASSLPGGDTQYF. In DNA, the CDR3 is TGTGCCAGCAGTTTACCGGGCGGAGATACGCAGTATTTT. Based on the CDR3 plus reference TRBV28 and TRBJ2-3, the full variable domain is DVKVTQSSRYLVKRTGEKVFLECVQDMDHENMFWYRQDPGLGLRLIYFSYDVKMKEKGDIPEGYSVSREKKERFSLILESASTNQTSMYLCASSLPGGDTQYFGPGTRLTVL.

V gene TRBV9 combines with J gene TRBJ2-3; D is unclear. The germline V and J ends were trimmed by 0 bases and 6 bases, with 11 bases remaining between them. The length of the CDR3 is 14 residues. The germline V gene encodes CDR1 SGDLS and CDR2 YYNGEE. The CDR3 DNA reads TGTGCCAGCAGCGTAGTCCAGCCTGGGGATACGCAGTATTTT. It yields the protein CASSVVQPGDTQYF.

The chain uses TRBV10-1 and TRBJ2-3; TRBD1 matches 9 bases. Trimming cost V 7 bases and J 2 bases; bases outside gene matches: 4. The germline V gene has CDR1 WNHNN and CDR2 SYGVQD (reference sequence). The CDR3 length is 14 residues. In nucleotides, the CDR3 is TGCGCCAGCACCGGGACAGGGTTCACAGATACGCAGTATTTT. Translating gives CASTGTGFTDTQYF.

This clonotype was seen ten or more times. J is TRBJ1-5 and V is TRBV18; D uncertain. V was shortened by 8 bases and J by 5 bases, with 7 bases between the two germline ends. The germline V gene has CDR1 KGHSH and CDR2 LQKENI. The CDR3 totals 11 residues. The CDR3 sequence is CASPNYQPQHF. The CDR3 coding sequence is TGTGCCAGCCCCAATTATCAGCCCCAGCATTTT.

Ten or more counts support this clonotype. The genes are TRBV11-2 and TRBJ2-7; 9 bases are shared with TRBD2. V trimming: 1 base; J trimming: 1 base; junction bases outside the gene matches: 8. This CDR3 region has 17 residues. Germline V CDR1 and CDR2: SGHAT, FQNNGV. CDR3 region: CASSLGVGLAPSYEQYF. Written as DNA, the CDR3 is TGTGCCAGCAGCTTAGGAGTGGGACTAGCTCCATCCTACGAGCAGTACTTC.

This clonotype showed up just a few times. The chain is built from TRBV9 and TRBJ2-2; D is ambiguous. Germline values: CDR1 SGDLS, CDR2 YYNGEE. The CDR3 extends over 14 amino acids. Deletions cut 0 bases from V and 2 bases from J, with 5 bases between. The CDR3 coding sequence is TGTGCCAGCAGCGTAGGGGCTAACACCGGGGAGCTGTTTTTT. Its protein product is CASSVGANTGELFF.

This clonotype has at least ten counts. The V gene is TRBV13, the J gene TRBJ2-1, with TRBD2 identical over 8 bases. The CDR3 extends over 15 amino acids. Germline V CDR1 and CDR2: PRHDT, FYEKMQ (reference sequence). J lost 0 bases, V lost 5 bases, and 3 bases had no gene match. The CDR3 DNA follows: TGTGCCAGCAGCCATAGCGGGATCTCCTACAATGAGCAGTTCTTC. It codes for CASSHSGISYNEQFF.